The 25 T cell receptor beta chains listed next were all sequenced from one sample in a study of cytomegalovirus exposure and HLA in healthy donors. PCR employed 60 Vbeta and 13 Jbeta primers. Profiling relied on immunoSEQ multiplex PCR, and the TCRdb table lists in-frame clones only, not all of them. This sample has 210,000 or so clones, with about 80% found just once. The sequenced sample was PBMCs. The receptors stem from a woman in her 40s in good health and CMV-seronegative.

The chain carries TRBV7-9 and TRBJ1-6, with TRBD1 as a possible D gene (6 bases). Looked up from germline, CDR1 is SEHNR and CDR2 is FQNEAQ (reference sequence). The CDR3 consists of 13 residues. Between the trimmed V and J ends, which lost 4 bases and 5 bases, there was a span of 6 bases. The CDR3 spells CASSWDNNSPLHF. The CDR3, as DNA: TGTGCCAGCAGCTGGGACAATAATTCACCCCTCCACTTT.

The CDR3 nucleotides are TGTGCCAGCAGCTCCGCCCAACAGCTCAGCACAGATACGCAGTATTTT. This codes for CASSSAQQLSTDTQYF. The chain employs TRBV5-6 and TRBJ2-3, with no clear D. The CDR3 consists of 16 residues. V was shortened by 3 bases and J by 0 bases, with 14 bases between the two germline ends. Germline V gives CDR1 SGHDT, CDR2 YYEEEE.

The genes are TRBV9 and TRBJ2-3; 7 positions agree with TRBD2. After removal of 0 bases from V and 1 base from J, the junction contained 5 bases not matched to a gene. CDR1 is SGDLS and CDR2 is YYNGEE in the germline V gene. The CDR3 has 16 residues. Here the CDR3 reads CASSVATGGGTDTQYF. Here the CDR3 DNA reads TGTGCCAGCAGCGTAGCTACGGGGGGTGGCACAGATACGCAGTATTTT.

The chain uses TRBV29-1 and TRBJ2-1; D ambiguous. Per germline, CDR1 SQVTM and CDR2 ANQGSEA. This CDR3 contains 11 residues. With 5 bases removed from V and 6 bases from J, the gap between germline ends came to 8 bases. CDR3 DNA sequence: TGCAGCGTTCTCGAGATCAATGAGCAGTTCTTC. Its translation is CSVLEINEQFF.

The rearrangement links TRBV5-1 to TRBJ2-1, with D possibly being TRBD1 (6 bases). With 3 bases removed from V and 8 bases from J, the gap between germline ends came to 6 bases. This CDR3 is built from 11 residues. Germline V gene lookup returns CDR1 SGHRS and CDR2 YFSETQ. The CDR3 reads CASSWTDEQFF. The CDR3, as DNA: TGCGCCAGCAGCTGGACAGATGAGCAGTTCTTC.

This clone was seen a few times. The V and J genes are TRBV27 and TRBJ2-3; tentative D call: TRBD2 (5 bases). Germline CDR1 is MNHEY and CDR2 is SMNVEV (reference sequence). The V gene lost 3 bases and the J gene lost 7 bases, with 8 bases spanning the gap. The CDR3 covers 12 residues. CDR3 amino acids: CASSFIGNTQYF. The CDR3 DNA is TGTGCCAGCAGTTTCATCGGGAATACGCAGTATTTT.

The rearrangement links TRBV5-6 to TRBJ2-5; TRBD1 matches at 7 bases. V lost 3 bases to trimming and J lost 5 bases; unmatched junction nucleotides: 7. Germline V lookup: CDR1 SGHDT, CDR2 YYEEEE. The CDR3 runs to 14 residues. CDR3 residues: CASSSDRVAETQYF. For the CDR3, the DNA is TGTGCCAGCAGCTCAGACAGGGTTGCGGAGACCCAGTACTTC.

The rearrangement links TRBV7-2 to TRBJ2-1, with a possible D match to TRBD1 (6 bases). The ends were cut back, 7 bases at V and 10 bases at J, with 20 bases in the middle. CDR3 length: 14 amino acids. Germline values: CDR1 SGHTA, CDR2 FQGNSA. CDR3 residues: CASNPQGIGVEQFF. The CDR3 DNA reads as TGTGCCAGCAACCCTCAGGGGATCGGAGTAGAGCAGTTCTTC.

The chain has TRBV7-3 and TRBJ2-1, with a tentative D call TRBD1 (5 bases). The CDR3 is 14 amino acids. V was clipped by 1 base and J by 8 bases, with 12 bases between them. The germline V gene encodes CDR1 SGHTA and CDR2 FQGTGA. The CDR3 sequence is CASSLMGRADEQFF. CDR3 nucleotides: TGTGCCAGCAGCTTAATGGGCAGGGCGGATGAGCAGTTCTTC.

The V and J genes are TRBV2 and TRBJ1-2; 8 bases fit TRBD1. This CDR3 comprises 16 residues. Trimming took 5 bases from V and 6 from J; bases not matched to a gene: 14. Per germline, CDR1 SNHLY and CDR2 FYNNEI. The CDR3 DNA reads TGTGCCAGCAGTTCCCCGGAATACCAGGGGGCGCATGGCTACACCTTC. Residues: CASSSPEYQGAHGYTF.

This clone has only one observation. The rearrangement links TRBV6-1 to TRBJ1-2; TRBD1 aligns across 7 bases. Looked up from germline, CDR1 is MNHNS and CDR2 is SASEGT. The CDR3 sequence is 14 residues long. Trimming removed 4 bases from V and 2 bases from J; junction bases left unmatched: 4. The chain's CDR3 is CASSAMGQNYGYTF. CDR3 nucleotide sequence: TGTGCCAGCAGTGCGATGGGACAGAACTATGGCTACACCTTC.

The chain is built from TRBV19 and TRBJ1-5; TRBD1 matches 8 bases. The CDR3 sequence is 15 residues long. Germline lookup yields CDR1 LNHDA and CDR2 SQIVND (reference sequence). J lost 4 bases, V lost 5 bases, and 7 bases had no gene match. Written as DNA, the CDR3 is TGTGCCAGTAGTCCTCGGGACAGGAGAAATCAGCCCCAGCATTTT. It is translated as CASSPRDRRNQPQHF.

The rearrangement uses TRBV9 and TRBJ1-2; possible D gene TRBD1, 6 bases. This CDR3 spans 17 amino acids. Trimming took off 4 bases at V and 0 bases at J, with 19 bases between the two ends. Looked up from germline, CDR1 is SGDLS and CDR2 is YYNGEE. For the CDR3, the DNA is TGTGCCAGCAGCCCCGAGGGCGGGGGCCTAGCTAACTATGGCTACACCTTC. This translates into CASSPEGGGLANYGYTF.

The CDR3 DNA follows: TGTGCCAGCAGCTTGGCCTGGGGGGCTGGGGCCAACGTCCTGACTTTC. Translated: CASSLAWGAGANVLTF. This sequence joins TRBV5-4 and TRBJ2-6; possible D gene TRBD2, 6 bases. Germline V gene sequence: CDR1 SGHNT, CDR2 YYREEE (reference sequence). CDR3 length: 16 residues. The V and J ends lost 0 bases and 2 bases respectively, with 9 bases between them. The entire variable domain, with the rest obtained from reference TRBV5-4 and TRBJ2-6, is as follows: ETGVTQSPTHLIKTRGQQVTLRCSSQSGHNTVSWYQQALGQGPQFIFQYYREEENGRGNFPPRFSGLQFPNYSSELNVNALELDDSALYLCASSLAWGAGANVLTFGAGSRLTVL.

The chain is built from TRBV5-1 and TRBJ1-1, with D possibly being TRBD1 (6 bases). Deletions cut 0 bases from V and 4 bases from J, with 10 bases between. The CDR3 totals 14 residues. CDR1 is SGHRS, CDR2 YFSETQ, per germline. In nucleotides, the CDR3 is TGCGCCAGCAGCTTGGACGGGGGGCTCACTGAAGCTTTCTTT. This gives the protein CASSLDGGLTEAFF.

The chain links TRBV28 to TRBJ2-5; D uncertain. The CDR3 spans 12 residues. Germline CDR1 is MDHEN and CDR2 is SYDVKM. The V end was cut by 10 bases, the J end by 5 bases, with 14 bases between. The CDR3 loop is CATNTLGETQYF. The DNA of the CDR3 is TGTGCCACCAATACCCTCGGGGAGACCCAGTACTTC.

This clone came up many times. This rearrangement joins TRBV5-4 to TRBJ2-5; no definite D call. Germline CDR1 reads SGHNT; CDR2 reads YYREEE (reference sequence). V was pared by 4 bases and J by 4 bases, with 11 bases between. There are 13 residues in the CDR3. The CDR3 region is CASSHADGETQYF. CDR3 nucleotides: TGTGCCAGCAGCCACGCAGATGGAGAGACCCAGTACTTC.

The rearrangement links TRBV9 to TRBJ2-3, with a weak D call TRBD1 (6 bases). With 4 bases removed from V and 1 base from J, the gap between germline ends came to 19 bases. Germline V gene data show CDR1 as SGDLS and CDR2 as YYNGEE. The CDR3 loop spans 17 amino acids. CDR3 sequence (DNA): TGTGCCAGCAGCCGCTCCGGGACACTGGGTGGCACAGATACGCAGTATTTT. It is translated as CASSRSGTLGGTDTQYF. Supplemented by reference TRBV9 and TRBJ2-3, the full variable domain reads DSGVTQTPKHLITATGQRVTLRCSPRSGDLSVYWYQQSLDQGLQFLIQYYNGEERAKGNILERFSAQQFPDLHSELNLSSLELGDSALYFCASSRSGTLGGTDTQYFGPGTRLTVL.

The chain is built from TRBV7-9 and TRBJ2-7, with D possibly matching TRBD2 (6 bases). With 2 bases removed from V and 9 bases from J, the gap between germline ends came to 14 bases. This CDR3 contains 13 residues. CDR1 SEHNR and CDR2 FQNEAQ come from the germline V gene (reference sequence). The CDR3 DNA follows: TGTGCCAGCAGCTTATCGGGCGGGGACCCGCAGTACTTC. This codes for CASSLSGGDPQYF.

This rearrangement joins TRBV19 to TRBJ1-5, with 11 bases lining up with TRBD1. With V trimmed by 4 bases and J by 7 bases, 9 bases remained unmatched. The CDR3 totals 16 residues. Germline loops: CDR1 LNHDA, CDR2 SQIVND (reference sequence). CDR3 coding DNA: TGTGCCAGTAGTAAGCGGACAGGGGGCTCCTACCAGCCCCAGCATTTT. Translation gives CASSKRTGGSYQPQHF.

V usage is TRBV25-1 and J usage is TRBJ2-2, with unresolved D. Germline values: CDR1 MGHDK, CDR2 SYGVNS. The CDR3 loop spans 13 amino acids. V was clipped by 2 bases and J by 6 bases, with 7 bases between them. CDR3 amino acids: CASSEIKPGELFF. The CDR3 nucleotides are TGTGCCAGCAGTGAAATAAAGCCCGGGGAGCTGTTTTTT.

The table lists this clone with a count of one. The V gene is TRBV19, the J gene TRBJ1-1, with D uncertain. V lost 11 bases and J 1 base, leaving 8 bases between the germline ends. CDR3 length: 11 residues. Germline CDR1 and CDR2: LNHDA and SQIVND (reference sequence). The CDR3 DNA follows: TGTGCCGCAGGTGCGAACACTGAAGCTTTCTTT. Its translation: CAAGANTEAFF.

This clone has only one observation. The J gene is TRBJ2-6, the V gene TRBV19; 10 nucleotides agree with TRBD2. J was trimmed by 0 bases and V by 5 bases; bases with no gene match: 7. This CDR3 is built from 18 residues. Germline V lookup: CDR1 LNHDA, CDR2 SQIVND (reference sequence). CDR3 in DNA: TGTGCCAGTAGTTTTCCGGGACTAGCGCACTCTGGGGCCAACGTCCTGACTTTC. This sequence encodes CASSFPGLAHSGANVLTF.

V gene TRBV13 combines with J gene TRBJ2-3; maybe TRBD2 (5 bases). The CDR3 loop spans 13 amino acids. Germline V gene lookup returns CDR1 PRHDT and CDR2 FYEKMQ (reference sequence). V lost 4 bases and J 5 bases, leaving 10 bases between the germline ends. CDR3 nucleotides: TGTGCCAGCAGCTCCTCCCGGGGAGATACGCAGTATTTT. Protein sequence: CASSSSRGDTQYF.

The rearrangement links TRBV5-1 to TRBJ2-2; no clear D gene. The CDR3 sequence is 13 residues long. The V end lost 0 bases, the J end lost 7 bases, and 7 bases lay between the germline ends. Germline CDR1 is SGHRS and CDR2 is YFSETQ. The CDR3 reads CASSLEVSGELFF. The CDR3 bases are TGCGCCAGCAGCTTGGAAGTGAGCGGGGAGCTGTTTTTT.